This T cell receptor (beta chain) derives from a study of CD8 T cells in Susac syndrome. Sequencing of TCR beta was performed on blood CD8+ T cells and on blood CD4+ T cells. Roughly 0.45 to 1 ug RNA was reverse transcribed with random hexamers. TCRdb passed the immunoSEQ multiplex PCR reads through MiXCR, listing each CDR3 protein once. Altogether about 140,000 distinct CDR3 sequences are present, 95% being singletons, with the ten largest covering 0.13% to 0.15%. Germline V lookup: CDR1 MNHEY, CDR2 SMNVEV (reference sequence). Trimming cost V 6 bases and J 6 bases; bases outside gene matches: 11. This CDR3 contains 15 residues. Findings and caveats of the study: The TCR sequencing and HLA analysis in the study involved a relatively small number of individuals, as the study acknowledged.

A remark on this clonotype: The antigen is not known.

This clonotype originated in a human donor with Susac syndrome. The source material was CD4+ T cells from PBMCs. The chain carries TRBV27 and TRBJ1-2; TRBD1 matches 9 bases. The CDR3 bases are TGTGCCAGCAGCTATTACCGGGACAGGGAAAATGGCTACACCTTC. It is translated as CASSYYRDRENGYTF.